Listed below are T cell receptor beta chains from one sample, sequenced in a study of monozygotic twins with inflammatory bowel disease. TCRdb re-called the 5' RACE reads; every CDR3 protein appears as one record, without DNA. This sample carries roughly 170,000 distinct CDR3 sequences, with less than 7.5% going to the ten biggest clones. The sequenced material came from blood. These receptors came from a human donor with ulcerative colitis or Crohn's disease, or a healthy co-twin of an affected twin (not recorded which). Both conserved end residues are part of each CDR3.

CDR3 length,J gene,V gene,CDR3 protein
14,TRBJ1-2,TRBV4-3,CASSQDLGGKGYTF
14,TRBJ1-6,TRBV5-6,CASSPGADNSPLHF
16,TRBJ2-1,TRBV7-2,CASSLVTTSGSHEQFF
14,TRBJ2-2,TRBV7-9,CASSLTQGAGELFF
16,TRBJ2-4,TRBV5-1,CASSLKASGVVNIQYF
16,TRBJ2-2,TRBV5-4,CASSLEGQFITGELFF
13,TRBJ1-5,TRBV15,CATKDYSNQPQHF
11,TRBJ2-1,TRBV2,CASSENNEQFF
12,TRBJ2-7,TRBV20-1,CSAHRGQDEQYF
15,TRBJ2-3,TRBV5-6,CASSWDRFLTDTQYF
15,TRBJ2-7,TRBV11-2,CASSFGSSGGYEQYF
16,TRBJ2-2,TRBV5-1,CASGTGTGIDTGELFF
16,TRBJ2-2,TRBV11-1,CASSPSGARDTGELFF
13,TRBJ2-7,TRBV6-1,CASSADGIYEQYF
14,TRBJ1-6,TRBV6-6,CASSDNEYNSPLHF
15,TRBJ2-7,TRBV7-6,CASSLSLGGLSEQYF
15,TRBJ2-1,TRBV6-5,CASSSSVLSYNEQFF
18,TRBJ2-1,TRBV11-2,CASSLRGGPGLAGAEQFF
12,TRBJ1-6,TRBV20-1,CSAGPYNSPLHF
14,TRBJ1-2,TRBV29-1,CSVEGPRTNYGYTF
13,TRBJ1-2,TRBV20-1,CSAREQGRSGYTF
12,TRBJ1-5,TRBV28,CASRQGPRPQHF
12,TRBJ2-7,TRBV10-3,CAISDVGNEQYF
12,TRBJ1-2,TRBV10-3,CAMRDRNYGYTF
12,TRBJ2-7,TRBV6-1,CASRGGFYEQYF
17,TRBJ2-2,TRBV7-3,CASSPHSGLANTGELFF
16,TRBJ2-1,TRBV4-3,CASSQDLLAEYNEQFF
15,TRBJ2-6,TRBV6-5,CASSYSGTGANVLTF
12,TRBJ2-3,TRBV5-1,CASTPGTDTQYF
14,TRBJ1-2,TRBV5-4,CASSYVGQGYGYTF
15,TRBJ2-7,TRBV10-3,CAIRRTSGTSYEQYF
15,TRBJ1-2,TRBV29-1,CSVEVEAHLSYGYTF
16,TRBJ2-3,TRBV20-1,CSAHRGTTRGADTQYF
13,TRBJ2-7,TRBV20-1,CSALDRTYYEQYF
14,TRBJ1-1,TRBV18,CASSPLAENTEAFF
14,TRBJ2-4,TRBV25-1,CASSGGQGGNIQYF
18,TRBJ2-1,TRBV4-2,CASSQELGRRGATNEQFF
15,TRBJ2-1,TRBV7-2,CASSLARGRLNEQFF
14,TRBJ1-2,TRBV5-6,CASSLEDRNYGYTF
16,TRBJ2-5,TRBV12-3/TRBV12-4,CATQFGVGTEEQTQYF
13,TRBJ2-1,TRBV7-9,CASRPSNYNEQFF
16,TRBJ2-2,TRBV7-6,CASSSIAGGYTGELFF
13,TRBJ2-1,TRBV27,CASSLASNNEQFF
15,TRBJ1-1,TRBV5-5,CASSSWTGLNTEAFF
17,TRBJ2-7,TRBV20-1,CSARDQARLAGEDEQYF